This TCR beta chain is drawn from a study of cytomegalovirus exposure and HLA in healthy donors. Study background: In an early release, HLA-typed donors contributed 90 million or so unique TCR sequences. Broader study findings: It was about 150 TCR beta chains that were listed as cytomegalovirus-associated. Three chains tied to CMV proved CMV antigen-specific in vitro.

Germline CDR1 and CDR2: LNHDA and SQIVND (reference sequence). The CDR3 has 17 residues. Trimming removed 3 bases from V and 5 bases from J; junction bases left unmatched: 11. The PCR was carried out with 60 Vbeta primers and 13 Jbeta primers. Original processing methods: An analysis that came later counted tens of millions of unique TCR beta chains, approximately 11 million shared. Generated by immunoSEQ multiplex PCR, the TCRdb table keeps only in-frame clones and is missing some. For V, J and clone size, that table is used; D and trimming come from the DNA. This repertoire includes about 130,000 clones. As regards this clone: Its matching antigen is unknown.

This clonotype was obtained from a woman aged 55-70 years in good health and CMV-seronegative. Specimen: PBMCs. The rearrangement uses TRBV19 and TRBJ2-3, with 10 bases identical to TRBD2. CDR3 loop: CASSMNSGRRFRDTQYF. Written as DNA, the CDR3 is TGTGCCAGTAGTATGAATAGCGGGAGGAGGTTCCGAGATACGCAGTATTTT.